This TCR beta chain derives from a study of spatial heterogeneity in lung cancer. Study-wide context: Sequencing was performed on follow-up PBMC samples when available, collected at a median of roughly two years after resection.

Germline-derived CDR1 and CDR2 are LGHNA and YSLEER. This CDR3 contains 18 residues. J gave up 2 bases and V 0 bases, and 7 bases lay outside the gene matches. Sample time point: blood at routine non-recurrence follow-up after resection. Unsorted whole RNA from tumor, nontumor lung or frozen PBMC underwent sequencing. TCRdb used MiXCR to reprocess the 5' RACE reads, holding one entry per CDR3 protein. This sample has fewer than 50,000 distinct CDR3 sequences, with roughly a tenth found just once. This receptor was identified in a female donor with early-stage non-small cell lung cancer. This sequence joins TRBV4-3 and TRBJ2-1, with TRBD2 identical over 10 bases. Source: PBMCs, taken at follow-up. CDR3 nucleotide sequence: TGCGCCAGCAGCCAAGATCCCCTAGCGGGGGCGACCTACAATGAGCAGTTCTTC. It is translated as CASSQDPLAGATYNEQFF.